This passage covers 12 T cell receptor beta chains from one sample sequenced in a study of post-analysis software for immune sequencing data. Incorporated into the TCR beta cDNA libraries were unique molecular identifiers, which served to reduce PCR and sequencing biases. MiXCR was run by TCRdb on the PCR reads, yielding one entry per CDR3 protein. Counted here are about 540,000 distinct CDR3 sequences, 30% to 40% occurring once; the ten biggest clones make up about 5.6%. Antigens for these TCRs are unknown. General study results and limits: Higher frequency in patients than in controls was seen for roughly five TRBV segments, with TRBV5-6, TRBV5-1 and TRBV20-1 among them.

Sequencing was performed on blood. Receptor source: a girl aged 2 to 17 with multiple sclerosis.

A few counts support this clonotype. The rearrangement links TRBV18 to TRBJ2-7, with a possible D match to TRBD1 (6 bases). The V end lost 3 bases, the J end lost 2 bases, and 11 bases lay between the germline ends. The length of the CDR3 is 14 residues. The germline CDR1 and CDR2 sequences are KGHSH and LQKENI. CDR3 residues: CASSPNRETYEQYF. For the CDR3, the DNA is TGTGCCAGCTCACCTAACAGGGAAACCTACGAGCAGTACTTC.

J is TRBJ1-5 and V is TRBV27; D unclear. This CDR3 region has 14 residues. V was clipped by 4 bases and J by 1 base, with 8 bases between them. Germline V CDR1 and CDR2: MNHEY, SMNVEV (reference sequence). The CDR3 loop is CASSSEISNQPQHF. CDR3 DNA sequence: TGTGCCAGCAGTTCCGAAATAAGCAATCAGCCCCAGCATTTT.

This clonotype was observed a few times. The V and J genes are TRBV5-1 and TRBJ1-2; D perhaps matches TRBD1 (6 bases). Trimming pared 6 bases from V and 4 bases from J, leaving 13 bases between. Per germline, CDR1 SGHRS and CDR2 YFSETQ. The CDR3 loop spans 13 amino acids. CDR3 nucleotides: TGCGCCAGCACCGCAGGGGTTGGCTATGGCTACACCTTC. It encodes CASTAGVGYGYTF.

V and J are TRBV12-3 or TRBV12-4 and TRBJ2-3, with D possibly matching TRBD2 (6 bases). The V and J ends lost 3 bases and 3 bases respectively, with 13 bases between them. The CDR3 has 15 amino acids. CDR3 sequence: CASSLEGGVTDTQYF. The DNA of the CDR3 is TGTGCCAGCAGTTTGGAGGGTGGGGTGACAGATACGCAGTATTTT.

CDR3 in DNA: TGCAGCGTTCTTGGGAGGAATGAGCAGTTCTTC. This encodes CSVLGRNEQFF. The chain is built from TRBV29-1 and TRBJ2-1; the D gene is possibly TRBD2 (6 bases). V dropped 5 bases and J dropped 7 bases, with 9 bases sitting between them. The CDR3 length is 11 residues. Germline V gene sequence: CDR1 SQVTM, CDR2 ANQGSEA.

The chain couples TRBV9 to TRBJ2-7; unclear D gene. V dropped 0 bases and J dropped 0 bases, with 10 bases sitting between them. The length of the CDR3 is 15 residues. The germline CDR1 and CDR2 sequences are SGDLS and YYNGEE. The CDR3 DNA sequence: TGTGCCAGCAGCGTAGGGGGTTCTAGCTCCTACGAGCAGTACTTC. This gives the protein CASSVGGSSSYEQYF.

J is TRBJ1-2 and V is TRBV7-9, with 9 nucleotides matching TRBD1. Unmatched junction bases numbered 5, after V lost 5 bases and J lost 4 bases. This CDR3 comprises 14 residues. Germline CDR1 is SEHNR and CDR2 is FQNEAQ (reference sequence). In nucleotides, the CDR3 is TGTGCCAGCAGCCTACAGGGGGCCGGCTATGGCTACACCTTC. It codes for CASSLQGAGYGYTF.

This clonotype appeared a single time. This chain uses TRBV27 with TRBJ2-3, with 8 bases matching TRBD2. J was trimmed by 3 bases and V by 2 bases; bases with no gene match: 16. The germline CDR1 and CDR2 sequences are MNHEY and SMNVEV (reference sequence). CDR3 size: 19 residues. CDR3 in DNA: TGTGCCAGCAGTTTAAGAGCGGGGGCGGTGGCGAGGTTGACAGATACGCAGTATTTT. Translation gives CASSLRAGAVARLTDTQYF.

This clonotype has a handful of counts. The rearrangement uses TRBV10-3 and TRBJ1-4, with D possibly being TRBD1 (5 bases). The CDR3 is made up of 14 amino acids. V gave up 0 bases and J gave up 12 bases, with 14 bases separating them. The germline CDR1 and CDR2 sequences are ENHRY and SYGVKD. CDR3 sequence reads: CAISESQEGTELFF. CDR3 in DNA: TGTGCCATCAGTGAGTCGCAGGAGGGGACGGAACTGTTTTTT.

The table lists this clonotype with a few counts. The gene calls are TRBV5-1 and TRBJ2-7; D might be TRBD2 (7 bases). The end of the DNA aligns better with TRBJ2-5, so the J call may be wrong. CDR3 length: 16 residues. Germline V gene data show CDR1 as SGHRS and CDR2 as YFSETQ. The CDR3 protein is CASSLESSGGPKTQYF. CDR3 sequence (DNA): TGCGCCAGCAGCTTGGAATCGTCCGGGGGGCCTAAGACCCAGTACTTC.

This clonotype has a handful of counts. The DNA of the CDR3 is TGTGCCAGCAGTTACAATAGCGGGTTTCGGGCCAAAAACATTCAGTACTTC. It translates to CASSYNSGFRAKNIQYF. The chain couples TRBV6-5 to TRBJ2-4, with TRBD2 matching 7 bases. Germline trimming cut 2 bases from V and 1 base from J; bases unmatched to any gene: 8. The CDR3 totals 17 residues. The germline gives CDR1 MNHEY, CDR2 SVGAGI.

This clonotype was detected a few times. This chain uses TRBV7-9 with TRBJ1-2; 9 bases fit TRBD1. From germline, CDR1 is SEHNR and CDR2 FQNEAQ (reference sequence). CDR3 size: 15 residues. Trimming cost V 4 bases and J 4 bases; bases outside gene matches: 7. The CDR3 region is CASSSSPTGGYGYTF. The CDR3 DNA follows: TGTGCCAGCAGCTCATCACCGACAGGGGGCTATGGCTACACCTTC.